One sample yielded the 21 T cell receptor beta chains listed below, sequenced in a study of T cells in tumors after PD-1 blockade (dated by TCRdb to the late 2010s). Libraries were built with the immunoSEQ multiplex PCR assay. TCRdb obtained this table from immuneACCESS and retained in-frame rearrangements with V and J assigned. These tables miss some clones; where compared with another copy, unresolved V genes account for less than half of the shortfall, and the remainder is unexplained. The sample table shows around 35,000 clones, and 73% are seen once. The top ten clonotypes cover around 40% of the sample. The time point label here, explained by the study, means: after anti-PD-1 therapy. The sequenced sample was PBMCs, obtained after anti-PD-1 treatment. These receptors were obtained from a human donor with basal cell carcinoma.

The rearrangement links TRBV10-3 to TRBJ1-5; D gene unclear. From germline, CDR1 is ENHRY and CDR2 SYGVKD. The CDR3 has 14 amino acids. V lost 4 bases to trimming and J lost 0 bases, with 7 bases between them. CDR3 amino acids: CAISADGSNQPQHF. The CDR3 DNA sequence: TGTGCCATCAGTGCAGACGGTAGCAATCAGCCCCAGCATTTT.

The chain employs TRBV5-6 and TRBJ2-3; D is possibly TRBD1 (6 bases). The CDR3 spans 11 residues. Germline V gene data show CDR1 as SGHDT and CDR2 as YYEEEE. V was shortened by 3 bases and J by 9 bases, with 8 bases between the two germline ends. CDR3: CASSSQGTQYF. The CDR3 region has the DNA TGTGCCAGCAGCTCCCAGGGGACGCAGTATTTT. Variable domain in full (rest from reference TRBV5-6 and TRBJ2-3): DAGVTQSPTHLIKTRGQQVTLRCSPKSGHDTVSWYQQALGQGPQFIFQYYEEEERQRGNFPDRFSGHQFPNYSSELNVNALLLGDSALYLCASSSQGTQYFGPGTRLTVL.

The chain carries TRBV6-5 and TRBJ2-5; TRBD1 matches 8 bases. Germline CDR1 MNHEY, CDR2 SVGAGI. The V and J ends lost 8 bases and 4 bases, in that order; junction bases with no gene match: 3. The CDR3 runs 12 residues. The CDR3 nucleotides are TGTGCCAGCTCAGGGGGCGGAGAGACCCAGTACTTC. Encoded protein: CASSGGGETQYF.

The rearrangement joins TRBV7-9 to TRBJ1-4; D remains ambiguous. The CDR3 has 14 amino acids. Germline V gene sequence: CDR1 SEHNR, CDR2 FQNEAQ (reference sequence). V lost 4 bases to trimming and J lost 1 base, with 7 bases between them. This chain's CDR3 is CASSWGGTNEKLFF. CDR3 sequence (DNA): TGTGCCAGCAGCTGGGGAGGAACTAATGAAAAACTGTTTTTT.

The chain uses TRBV19 and TRBJ1-5, with TRBD1 matching 8 bases. The V and J ends lost 5 bases and 9 bases, in that order; junction bases with no gene match: 3. Germline V gene data show CDR1 as LNHDA and CDR2 as SQIVND (reference sequence). The CDR3 runs 12 residues. CDR3 nucleotide sequence: TGTGCCAGTAGTCCCAGGGGGCGGCCCCAGCATTTT. Translation gives CASSPRGRPQHF.

This sequence joins TRBV27 and TRBJ2-1, with 7 nucleotides matching TRBD1. Germline assignment: CDR1 MNHEY and CDR2 SMNVEV (reference sequence). The junction had 9 bases not matched to a gene; V was cut back by 5 bases and J by 2 bases. The CDR3 sequence is 16 residues long. The CDR3, as DNA: TGTGCCAGCAGTAGCCTCGGGACAGTAACCTACAATGAGCAGTTCTTC. Residues: CASSSLGTVTYNEQFF.

The chain uses TRBV7-3 and TRBJ2-5; a possible D gene is TRBD2 (7 bases). V lost 5 bases and J 3 bases, leaving 10 bases between the germline ends. Per germline, CDR1 SGHTA and CDR2 FQGTGA. The CDR3 length is 13 residues. In nucleotides, the CDR3 is TGTGCCAGCAGCCGGGGGGCGGAAGAGACCCAGTACTTC. Residues: CASSRGAEETQYF.

This clone appeared once. The chain has TRBV5-1 and TRBJ2-1; perhaps D is TRBD1 or TRBD2 (5 bases each). CDR3 length: 15 residues. Trimming cost V 4 bases and J 1 base, with 12 bases left between them. CDR1 and CDR2 (germline): SGHRS, YFSETQ. DNA of the CDR3: TGCGCCAGCAGCCTGGGGACGGAGTCCTACAATGAGCAGTTCTTC. Encoded protein: CASSLGTESYNEQFF.

This clone has only one observation. This chain connects TRBV29-1 to TRBJ1-1; no definite D call. CDR3 size: 10 residues. V was cut by 7 bases and J by 4 bases, with 7 bases left in between. Germline CDR1 is SQVTM and CDR2 is ANQGSEA. CDR3 sequence (DNA): TGCAGCGATGGGAGCACTGAAGCTTTCTTT. Its protein is CSDGSTEAFF.

The J gene is TRBJ2-3, the V gene TRBV27; 13 bases agree with TRBD2. CDR1 MNHEY and CDR2 SMNVEV come from the germline V gene (reference sequence). CDR3 length equals 18 residues. V lost 2 bases and J lost 3; bases outside the gene matches: 8. This chain's CDR3 is CASSLPPGLAGATDTQYF. The CDR3, as DNA: TGTGCCAGCAGTTTACCACCAGGACTAGCGGGAGCAACAGATACGCAGTATTTT.

The CDR3 region is CASSLGGGAERVEQYF. The CDR3, as DNA: TGTGCCAGCAGCTTAGGCGGGGGGGCCGAACGCGTCGAGCAGTACTTC. The V and J genes are TRBV7-9 and TRBJ2-7; 9 nucleotides line up with TRBD2. The CDR3 has 16 amino acids. Germline V gene data show CDR1 as SEHNR and CDR2 as FQNEAQ (reference sequence). Trimming took 1 base from V and 6 from J; bases not matched to a gene: 10. Full variable domain (remainder filled in from reference TRBV7-9 and TRBJ2-7): DTGVSQNPRHKITKRGQNVTFRCDPISEHNRLYWYRQTLGQGPEFLTYFQNEAQLEKSRLLSDRFSAERPKGSFSTLEIQRTEQGDSAMYLCASSLGGGAERVEQYFGPGTRLTVT.

This clone was detected only once. The chain has TRBV6-5 and TRBJ1-5; a possible D gene is TRBD1 (5 bases). The CDR3 is 15 residues long. The V end lost 6 bases, the J end lost 3 bases, and 15 bases lay between the germline ends. The V gene's germline CDR1 is MNHEY and CDR2 SVGAGI. In DNA, the CDR3 is TGTGCCAGCAGGGGAGAGAGGGGCATCAATCAGCCCCAGCATTTT. This sequence encodes CASRGERGINQPQHF.

A few counts support this clone. The chain links TRBV9 to TRBJ2-5; D is unclear. Germline V lookup: CDR1 SGDLS, CDR2 YYNGEE. V lost 4 bases to trimming and J lost 2 bases, with 12 bases between them. The CDR3 is 14 amino acids. DNA of the CDR3: TGTGCCAGCAGCCCCACTCAGTCACAAGAGACCCAGTACTTC. It yields the protein CASSPTQSQETQYF.

V usage is TRBV5-1 and J usage is TRBJ1-1; 7 bases match TRBD1. Trimming took 0 bases from V and 2 from J; bases not matched to a gene: 4. This CDR3 contains 15 residues. Germline V gene lookup returns CDR1 SGHRS and CDR2 YFSETQ. The CDR3 region has the DNA TGCGCCAGCAGCTTGGAGGGGGCATCTAACACTGAAGCTTTCTTT. Translating it yields CASSLEGASNTEAFF. Using reference TRBV5-1 and TRBJ1-1 for the parts outside the CDR3, the full variable domain is KAGVTQTPRYLIKTRGQQVTLSCSPISGHRSVSWYQQTPGQGLQFLFEYFSETQRNKGNFPGRFSGRQFSNSRSEMNVSTLELGDSALYLCASSLEGASNTEAFFGQGTRLTVV.

This chain connects TRBV7-2 to TRBJ1-2, with 7 bases identical to TRBD1. The CDR3 length is 17 residues. The germline V gene encodes CDR1 SGHTA and CDR2 FQGNSA. Trimming removed 2 bases from V and 0 bases from J; junction bases left unmatched: 9. The CDR3 DNA reads TGTGCCAGCAGCTTATCTACAGGGGCAGGGACTAACTATGGCTACACCTTC. This gives the protein CASSLSTGAGTNYGYTF.

The genes are TRBV7-2 and TRBJ2-3; D not certain. Germline loops: CDR1 SGHTA, CDR2 FQGNSA. V lost 3 bases, J lost 3 bases, and 16 bases lay in between. The CDR3 is made up of 16 amino acids. CDR3 sequence: CASSFSRNLETDTQYF. The CDR3 DNA reads as TGTGCCAGCAGCTTTTCTAGGAACCTAGAAACAGATACGCAGTATTTT. Using reference TRBV7-2 and TRBJ2-3 for the parts outside the CDR3, the full variable domain is GAGVSQSPSNKVTEKGKDVELRCDPISGHTALYWYRQSLGQGLEFLIYFQGNSAPDKSGLPSDRFSAERTGGSVSTLTIQRTQQEDSAVYLCASSFSRNLETDTQYFGPGTRLTVL.

This clone showed up just once. This chain links TRBV6-5 with TRBJ2-3; 11 bases agree with TRBD1. The CDR3 sequence is 14 residues long. J was trimmed by 4 bases and V by 6 bases; bases with no gene match: 3. Germline lookup yields CDR1 MNHEY and CDR2 SVGAGI. DNA of the CDR3: TGTGCCAGCAGGGACAGGGGGCAGGCAGATACGCAGTATTTT. The encoded protein is CASRDRGQADTQYF.

The table lists this clone with a few counts. The rearrangement uses TRBV7-6 and TRBJ2-1; D may correspond to TRBD1 or TRBD2 (5 bases each). The CDR3 is 16 amino acids. The V gene's germline CDR1 is SGHVS and CDR2 FNYEAQ. Trimming took 7 bases from V and 0 from J, leaving 16 bases between them. CDR3 sequence: CASMTTGGGSYNEQFF. The DNA for the CDR3 is TGTGCCAGCATGACTACAGGTGGGGGCTCCTACAATGAGCAGTTCTTC.

The J gene is TRBJ2-5, the V gene TRBV6-2 or TRBV6-3; weak D call: TRBD1 (6 bases). This CDR3 is 15 amino acids long. The V end was cut by 6 bases, the J end by 2 bases, with 16 bases between. CDR1 MNHEY and CDR2 SVGEGT come from the germline V gene. The CDR3 coding sequence is TGTGCCAGCAGCAAGACCCGGACAGAACAAGAGACCCAGTACTTC. Protein sequence: CASSKTRTEQETQYF.

This chain uses TRBV5-4 with TRBJ2-1; 12 bases map to TRBD2. Per the germline V gene, CDR1 is SGHNT and CDR2 is YYREEE (reference sequence). The CDR3 length is 13 residues. V shed 4 bases and J 14 bases; nucleotides not matched to a gene: 7. CDR3 region: CASSEGTSGWEFF. CDR3 in DNA: TGTGCCAGCAGCGAGGGGACTAGCGGGTGGGAGTTCTTC.

The chain combines TRBV4-3 with TRBJ2-7, with TRBD2 matching 9 bases. From germline, CDR1 is LGHNA and CDR2 YSLEER. Trimming took 4 bases from V and 5 from J; bases not matched to a gene: 6. The CDR3 sequence is 14 residues long. CDR3 coding DNA: TGCGCCAGCAGCCCTCGAGCGGGGGGTCACGAGCAGTACTTC. Translating gives CASSPRAGGHEQYF.